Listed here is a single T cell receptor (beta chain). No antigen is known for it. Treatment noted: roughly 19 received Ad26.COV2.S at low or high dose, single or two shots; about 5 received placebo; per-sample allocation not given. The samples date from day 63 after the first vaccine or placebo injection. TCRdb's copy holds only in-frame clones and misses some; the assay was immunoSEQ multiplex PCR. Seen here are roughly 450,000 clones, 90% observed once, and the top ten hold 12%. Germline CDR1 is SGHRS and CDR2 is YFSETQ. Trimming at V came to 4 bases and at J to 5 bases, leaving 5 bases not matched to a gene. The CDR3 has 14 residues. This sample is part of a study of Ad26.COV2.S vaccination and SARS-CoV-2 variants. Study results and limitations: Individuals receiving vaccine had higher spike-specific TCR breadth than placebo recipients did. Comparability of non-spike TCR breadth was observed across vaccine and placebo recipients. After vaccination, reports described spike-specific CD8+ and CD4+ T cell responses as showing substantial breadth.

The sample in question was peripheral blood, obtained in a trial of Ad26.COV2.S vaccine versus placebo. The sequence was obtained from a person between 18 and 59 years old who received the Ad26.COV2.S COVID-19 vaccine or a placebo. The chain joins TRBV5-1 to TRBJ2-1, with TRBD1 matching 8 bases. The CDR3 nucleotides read TGCGCCAGCAGCATAGGGACAGGAGACAATGAGCAGTTCTTC. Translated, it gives CASSIGTGDNEQFF.